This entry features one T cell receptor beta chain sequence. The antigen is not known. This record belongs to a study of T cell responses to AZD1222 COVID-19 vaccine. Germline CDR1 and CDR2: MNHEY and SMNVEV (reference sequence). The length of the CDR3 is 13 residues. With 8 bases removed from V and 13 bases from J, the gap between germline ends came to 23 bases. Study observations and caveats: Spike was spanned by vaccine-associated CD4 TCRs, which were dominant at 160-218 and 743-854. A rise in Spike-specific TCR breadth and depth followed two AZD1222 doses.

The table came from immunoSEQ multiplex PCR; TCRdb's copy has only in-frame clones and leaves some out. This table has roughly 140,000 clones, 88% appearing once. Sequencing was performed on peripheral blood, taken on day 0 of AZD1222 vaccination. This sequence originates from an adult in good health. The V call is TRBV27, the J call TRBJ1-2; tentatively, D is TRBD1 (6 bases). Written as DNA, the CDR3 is TGTGCCAGCGGACCCGTGGGGGGCGCAGAATTCACCTTC. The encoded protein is CASGPVGGAEFTF.